Shown below are 2 T cell receptor beta chains from a single sample sequenced in a study of cytomegalovirus exposure and HLA in healthy donors. Vbeta (60) and Jbeta (13) primers were used in the PCR. Repertoires were generated with immunoSEQ multiplex PCR, while TCRdb's copy carries only in-frame clones and drops some. Of 150,000 to 200,000 clones in the sample, 62% were seen once. The sequenced sample consisted of PBMCs. These receptors were collected from a man aged 35 to 55 in good health and CMV-seronegative.

Comment on this clone: Different DNA sequences within this sample yield the same CDR3. For the CDR3, the DNA is TGTGCCACCAGCAGAGATTTCAGAGGCTCTGGAAACACCATATATTTT. This translates into CATSRDFRGSGNTIYF. The chain carries TRBV15 and TRBJ1-3; D unresolved. CDR1 LNHNV and CDR2 YYDKDF come from the germline V gene (reference sequence). The V end was cut by 0 bases, the J end by 0 bases, with 9 bases between. This CDR3 is 16 amino acids long. The variable domain in full, with the rest retrieved from reference TRBV15 and TRBJ1-3, is DAMVIQNPRYQVTQFGKPVTLSCSQTLNHNVMYWYQQKSSQAPKLLFHYYDKDFNNEADTPDNFQSRRPNTSFCFLDIRSPGLGDTAMYLCATSRDFRGSGNTIYFGEGSWLTVV.

This chain joins TRBV27 and TRBJ2-2; D not resolved. The CDR3 is 16 residues long. Germline V gene lookup returns CDR1 MNHEY and CDR2 SMNVEV (reference sequence). V was trimmed by 2 bases and J by 0 bases, leaving 10 bases between them. In DNA, the CDR3 is TGTGCCAGCAGTTTAATCAGTGGGCCGAACACCGGGGAGCTGTTTTTT. This codes for CASSLISGPNTGELFF.